The 2 T cell receptor beta chains below all came from one sample that was sequenced in a study of T cell responses to AZD1222 COVID-19 vaccine. Sequenced by immunoSEQ multiplex PCR; TCRdb stores in-frame clones only, minus some. This sample has about 140,000 clones, with approximately 89% found just once. Sample: peripheral blood, taken on day 0 of AZD1222 vaccination. These receptors all stem from an adult in good health.

The chain links TRBV23-1 to TRBJ2-7; D gene ambiguous. TRBV23-1 carries the ORF label, with uncertain function. Between the trimmed V and J ends, which lost 2 bases and 12 bases, there was a span of 17 bases. The CDR3 length is 13 residues. As DNA, the CDR3 is TGCGCCAGCAGTCAACCCAAAAACCGGTGGGGGTACTTC. Protein: CASSQPKNRWGYF.

The chain joins TRBV18 to TRBJ1-2; no reliable D call. This CDR3 region has 15 residues. Germline CDR1 reads KGHSH; CDR2 reads LQKENI. Trimming cost V 3 bases and J 4 bases, with 15 bases left between them. The CDR3 bases are TGTGCCAGCTCACCCTCGGGCGGAGCGACCTATGGCTACACCTTC. Translated: CASSPSGGATYGYTF.